The T cell receptor (beta chain) under discussion was sequenced for a study of cytomegalovirus exposure and HLA in healthy donors. The study ran its PCR with 60 Vbeta and 13 Jbeta primers. Sequencing was performed with immunoSEQ multiplex PCR; in TCRdb, only in-frame clones are kept and a portion is missing. Among over 150,000 clones listed, 60% to 80% were seen once. This CDR3 has 17 residues. Germline values: CDR1 SGDLS, CDR2 YYNGEE. Trimming took 0 bases from V and 4 from J; bases not matched to a gene: 5. All the people who gave samples were healthy bone marrow donors. The TCR was taken from a woman aged 25 to 39 in good health and CMV-seropositive. Sequencing was performed on PBMCs. This sequence joins TRBV9 and TRBJ2-2; TRBD2 agrees at 11 bases. CDR3 nucleotides: TGTGCCAGCAGCGTAGGGGGACTAGCGGAGTTCACCGGGGAGCTGTTTTTT. It translates to CASSVGGLAEFTGELFF.